This T cell receptor (beta chain) comes out of a study of blood T cells in healthy people across ages. The table lists this clonotype with a few counts. The authors ran a second PCR of about 6 to 11 cycles using a sample-barcoded 5' primer and a J-beta primer mix. Every cDNA molecule bore a tag from a template-switch adaptor containing 12 random nucleotides. TCRdb recomputed calls from the 5' RACE reads with MiXCR, one row per CDR3 protein. Among 800,000 to 900,000 distinct CDR3 sequences listed, around 62% were seen once. Donors were healthy Caucasian individuals from Russia aged roughly 6 to 95. Each sample had at least 6 million PBMCs isolated. With 6 bases clipped from V and 2 bases from J, the junction kept 3 bases outside the gene matches. This CDR3 has 12 residues. The germline CDR1 and CDR2 sequences are SQVTM and ANQGSEA.

The source of this sequence is a man younger than 45 in good health. Sequenced input: blood. The genes are TRBV29-1 and TRBJ2-7; TRBD2 matches at 8 bases. The CDR3 DNA follows: TGCAGCGTAAGCGGGGGCCCCTACGAGCAGTACTTC. It encodes CSVSGGPYEQYF.